This T cell receptor (beta chain) came from a study of T cells in Graves' hyperthyroidism and ophthalmopathy. Across the whole study: Peripheral blood was taken when the disease was first diagnosed, before any treatment began.

RNA transcripts provided the source from which TCR beta CDR3 regions were amplified. TCR CDR3 underwent first-round RT-PCR with the HTBI primer set. Using its own MiXCR run on the multiplex PCR reads, TCRdb lists one record per CDR3 protein. The table records approximately 700,000 distinct CDR3 sequences, about 16% of them present only once. Patients between 18 and 65 years old had hyperthyroidism, newly diagnosed and lasting under 2 months. On the basis of clinical symptoms, serum thyroxine and TRAb, thyroid ultrasound and orbital computed tomography, diagnoses were made. Study-wide findings and caveats: Using 13 V-J features, a model discriminated ophthalmopathy from stable hyperthyroidism.

This clonotype has just a few counts. The antigen is unknown. In germline, CDR1 is SGDLS, CDR2 YYNGEE. The CDR3 consists of 16 residues. The trim removed 2 bases at V and 5 bases at J, leaving 11 bases unmatched. The source is a man younger than 35 with Graves' hyperthyroidism. The sequencing sample was made of blood. The rearrangement links TRBV9 to TRBJ2-5, with 8 bases matching TRBD2. DNA for the CDR3: TGTGCCAGCAGCGTGGGTGGCGGGAGGAGCGGTGAGACCCAGTACTTC. Translated, it gives CASSVGGGRSGETQYF.